This T cell receptor (beta chain) was captured in a study of cytomegalovirus exposure and HLA in healthy donors. Study-wide points: Investigators reported about 160 TCR beta chains as tied to cytomegalovirus. A later analysis revealed that TCR association rates differed between HLA loci, peaking at DRB1 and bottoming out at HLA-C. It was taken for granted in presence/absence analyses that sequencing depth across donors was roughly uniform.

Amplification used 60 Vbeta primers and 13 Jbeta primers. Method: immunoSEQ multiplex PCR; TCRdb's copy keeps in-frame clones and lacks some. In the table there are some 130,000 clones, 8.9% of which are singletons. Looked up from germline, CDR1 is SQVTM and CDR2 is ANQGSEA. This CDR3 region has 14 residues. The V end lost 3 bases, the J end lost 3 bases, and 13 bases lay between the germline ends. Details on this clone: Its matching antigen is unknown.

The chain employs TRBV29-1 and TRBJ2-3, with a possible D match to TRBD2 (7 bases). Sequenced material: PBMCs. The receptor was derived from a woman between 40 and 50 years old in good health and CMV-seropositive. The CDR3, as DNA: TGCAGCGTTGAGGGGGGGCAAAGGACAGATACGCAGTATTTT. It encodes CSVEGGQRTDTQYF.